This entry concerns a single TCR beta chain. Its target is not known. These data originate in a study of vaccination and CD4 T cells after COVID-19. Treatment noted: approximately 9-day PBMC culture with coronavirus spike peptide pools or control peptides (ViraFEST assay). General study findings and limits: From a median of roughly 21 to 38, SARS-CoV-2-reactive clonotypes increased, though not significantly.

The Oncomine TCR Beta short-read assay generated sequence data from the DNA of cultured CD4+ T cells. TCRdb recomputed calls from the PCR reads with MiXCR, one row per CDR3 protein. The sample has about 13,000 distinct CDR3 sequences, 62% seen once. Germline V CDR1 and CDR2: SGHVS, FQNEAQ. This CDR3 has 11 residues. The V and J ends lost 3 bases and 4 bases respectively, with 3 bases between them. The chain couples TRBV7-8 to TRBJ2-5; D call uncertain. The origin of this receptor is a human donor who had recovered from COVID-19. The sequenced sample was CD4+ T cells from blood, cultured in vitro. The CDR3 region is CASSFRETQYF. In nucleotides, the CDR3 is TGTGCCAGCAGCTTCCGAGAGACCCAGTACTTC.